This T cell receptor (beta chain) derives from a study of OX40 agonist ivuxolimab in advanced cancers. The data were produced by immunoSEQ multiplex PCR, yet TCRdb's version contains in-frame clones alone and is incomplete. The sample carries roughly 16,000 clones, 60% to 85% recorded once. General observations from the study: CD4+ T cells averaged fewer expanded clones than CD8+ T cells.

CDR1 and CDR2 (germline): SGHAT, FQNNGV. This CDR3 is built from 12 residues. V shed 4 bases and J shed 6 bases, with 9 bases lying between them. In this sample, this clone turned up a few times. Its specificity is unknown. The sequencing here drew on CD4+ or CD8+ T cells sorted from blood, taken in a trial of the OX40 agonist ivuxolimab. V is TRBV11-2 and J is TRBJ1-1; D is ambiguous. The sequence was obtained from an adult with an advanced solid tumor such as melanoma, head and neck, liver or kidney cancer. The CDR3 sequence: CASSSDGPEAFF. CDR3 nucleotides: TGTGCCAGCAGCTCAGACGGCCCTGAAGCTTTCTTT.